This record concerns one T cell receptor beta chain sequence. The sample belongs to a study of technical replicates of blood from several donors. Here immunoSEQ multiplex PCR was the method, and the copy in TCRdb shows in-frame clones only, minus some. The sample contains 53,000 or so clones, around 93% of which appear only once. The sequence was collected from a human donor in good health. Some clones in this sample may be carry-over from other donors' samples. Sequences were obtained from PBMCs.

The CDR3 is CASSSPGTLKPGELFF. CDR3 nucleotide sequence: TGTGCCAGCAGTTCTCCCGGGACATTAAAACCCGGGGAGCTGTTTTTT. The chain has TRBV7-9 and TRBJ2-2; TRBD1 might be the D (6 bases). This CDR3 region has 16 residues. Germline CDR1 reads SEHNR; CDR2 reads FQNEAQ (reference sequence). Between the trimmed V and J ends, which lost 6 bases and 6 bases, there was a span of 20 bases.